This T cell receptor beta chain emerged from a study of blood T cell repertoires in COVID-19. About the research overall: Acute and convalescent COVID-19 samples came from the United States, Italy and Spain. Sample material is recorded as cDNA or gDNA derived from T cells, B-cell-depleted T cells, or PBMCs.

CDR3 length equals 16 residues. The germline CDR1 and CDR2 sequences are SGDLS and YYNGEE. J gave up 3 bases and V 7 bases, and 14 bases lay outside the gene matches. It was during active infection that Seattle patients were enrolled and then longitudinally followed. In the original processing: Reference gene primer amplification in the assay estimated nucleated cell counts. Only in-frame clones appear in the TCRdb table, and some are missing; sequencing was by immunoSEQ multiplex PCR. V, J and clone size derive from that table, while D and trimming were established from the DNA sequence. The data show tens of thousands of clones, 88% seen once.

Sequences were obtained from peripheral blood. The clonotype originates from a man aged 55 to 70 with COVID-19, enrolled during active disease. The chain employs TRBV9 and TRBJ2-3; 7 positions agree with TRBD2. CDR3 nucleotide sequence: TGTGCCAGCGCCCATCGATCTAGCGGCAGGACAGATACGCAGTATTTT. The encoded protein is CASAHRSSGRTDTQYF.